This TCR beta chain comes out of a study of T cell changes during pregnancy in multiple sclerosis. The CDR3 has 15 residues. Per the germline V gene, CDR1 is SGHTA and CDR2 is FQGTGA. Trimming cost V 5 bases and J 9 bases; bases outside gene matches: 11. Repertoires were generated with immunoSEQ multiplex PCR, while TCRdb's copy carries only in-frame clones and drops some. The repertoire includes about 100,000 clones, less than 95% of them detected once, and more than 0.65% sits in the top ten. V is TRBV7-3 and J is TRBJ2-1, with 9 bases fitting TRBD1. Sequences were derived from peripheral blood, sampled in the third trimester of pregnancy. This receptor was identified in a female donor in good health, enrolled as a control in a pregnancy study. The CDR3 reads CASSPTPGQGTEQFF. DNA of the CDR3: TGTGCCAGCAGCCCCACCCCGGGACAGGGTACTGAGCAGTTCTTC.